Sequencing of this TCR beta chain was carried out in a study of vaccination and CD4 T cells after COVID-19. A note on this clonotype: Its matching antigen is unknown.

Time point indicated: late sampling 161 to 241 days after vaccination in three convalescent patients. General study findings and limits: The authors identified 304 of 307 vaccine-specific clones in convalescent patients as spike mono-reactive.

One entry per CDR3 protein, called by TCRdb with MiXCR from the PCR reads. Of about 40,000 distinct CDR3 sequences listed, about 35% are singletons. This sample comprised CD4+ T cells from blood, obtained about 7 months after SARS-CoV-2 vaccination. This receptor was taken from a human donor who had recovered from COVID-19.

In DNA form, the CDR3 reads TGTGCCAGCAGCTTAACGCCGGGTCTGAAGACCCAGTACTTC. It is translated as CASSLTPGLKTQYF. The rearrangement uses TRBV7-3 and TRBJ2-5; D not resolved. Between the trimmed V and J ends, which lost 0 bases and 6 bases, there was a span of 11 bases. Germline lookup yields CDR1 SGHTA and CDR2 FQGTGA. The CDR3 has 14 residues.